Listed below are T cell receptor beta chains from one sample, sequenced in a study of blood T cell repertoires in COVID-19. Only in-frame clones appear in the TCRdb table, and some are missing; sequencing was by immunoSEQ multiplex PCR. Counted here are 300,000 to 400,000 clones, 87% occurring once; the ten biggest clones make up more than 5%. The sample was peripheral blood. Receptors were obtained from a woman between 50 and 59 years old with COVID-19, enrolled during active disease. The CDR3 runs from the conserved cysteine through the conserved F or W. The D gene is left open where the match is weak. Size is stated for part of the rows, as once, few or many counts, or as a class when the clone is expanded.

>TRBV5-1|NA|TRBJ2-7|NA
TGCGCCAGCAGCTTCAGTCTAGCCGCGAATCCCTACGAGCAGTACTTC
CASSFSLAANPYEQYF
>TRBV6-2/TRBV6-3|NA|TRBJ2-7|TRBD1
TGTGCCAGCAGTTACTCGGACAGGGACTACGAGCAGTACTTC
CASSYSDRDYEQYF
>TRBV5-1|once|TRBJ2-3|NA
TGCGCCAGCAGCAACAGCATAGATACGCAGTATTTT
CASSNSIDTQYF
>TRBV4-2|NA|TRBJ1-4|NA
TGTGCCAGCAGCCAAGCGGCAGAGGCAACTAATGAAAAACTGTTTTTT
CASSQAAEATNEKLFF
>TRBV5-1|NA|TRBJ2-7|TRBD1
TGCGCCAGCAGCTTGGATGGGACAGGGGTGGTCGAGCAGTACTTC
CASSLDGTGVVEQYF
>TRBV19|NA|TRBJ2-5|NA
TGTGCCAGTAGTATAGTTCGGGGGACGTCCCTGGAGACCCAGTACTTC
CASSIVRGTSLETQYF
>TRBV19|NA|TRBJ1-1|NA
TGTGCCAGTAGCAGGAAAAACACTGAAGCTTTCTTT
CASSRKNTEAFF
>TRBV9|once|TRBJ1-2|TRBD1
TGTGCCAGCAGCGTTTCGAGCAGGGACAGGGGGCTTGGTGGCTACACCTTC
CASSVSSRDRGLGGYTF
>TRBV27|NA|TRBJ2-7|TRBD2
TGTGCCAGCAGTTTACGGGGGCTAGCGGGAGATGGAGAGCAGTACTTC
CASSLRGLAGDGEQYF
>TRBV2|once|TRBJ1-1|TRBD1
TGTGCCAGCAGAGGACAGGGCCGGACTGAAGCTTTCTTT
CASRGQGRTEAFF
>TRBV11-3|NA|TRBJ2-7|TRBD1
TGTGCCAGCAGCTTAGTACCGGGACAGGGGGTCGAGCAGTACTTC
CASSLVPGQGVEQYF
>TRBV5-1|NA|TRBJ2-3|TRBD1
TGCGCCAGCAGCTATAGACAGGGGGCGAGAGATACGCAGTATTTT
CASSYRQGARDTQYF
>TRBV27|few|TRBJ1-2|NA
TGTGCCACCAGACGCGACACCGATTACAGTGGCTACACCTTC
CATRRDTDYSGYTF
>TRBV19|NA|TRBJ2-3|TRBD2
TGTGCCAGTCAACTAGCGGGAGGAGGGGATACGCAGTATTTT
CASQLAGGGDTQYF
>TRBV18|NA|TRBJ1-3|TRBD1
TGTGCCAGCTCAACCTCGAATGACAGGGCGGACACCATATATTTT
CASSTSNDRADTIYF
>TRBV29-1|NA|TRBJ1-1|NA
TGCAGCGTACATTCCAGGGCAACAGTCACTGAAGCTTTCTTT
CSVHSRATVTEAFF
>TRBV7-9|NA|TRBJ1-2|NA
TGTGCCAGCAGCTACGGGATTAATTTTGGCTACACCTTC
CASSYGINFGYTF
>TRBV18|NA|TRBJ1-5|NA
TGTGCCAGCTCACCACCTTCGCCCGACAGACGCAATCAGCCCCAGCATTTT
CASSPPSPDRRNQPQHF
>TRBV19|NA|TRBJ1-2|NA
TGTGCCAGTAGTATAGTGGTACAGAACTATGGCTACACCTTC
CASSIVVQNYGYTF
>TRBV30|few|TRBJ2-1|TRBD2
TGTGCCTGGGGTAAAGCGGGGGCAAGGCATGAGCAGTTCTTC
CAWGKAGARHEQFF
>TRBV2|few|TRBJ2-2|NA
TGTGCCAGCATGACTGACAGGAACACCGGGGAGCTGTTTTTT
CASMTDRNTGELFF
>TRBV5-1|NA|TRBJ1-1|TRBD1
TGCGCCAGCAGTTCACAGGGGAGGACTGAAGCTTTCTTT
CASSSQGRTEAFF
>TRBV5-1|NA|TRBJ2-7|TRBD2
TGCGCCAGCAGCTTGTCAGCGGGGGCCTACGAGCAGTACTTC
CASSLSAGAYEQYF